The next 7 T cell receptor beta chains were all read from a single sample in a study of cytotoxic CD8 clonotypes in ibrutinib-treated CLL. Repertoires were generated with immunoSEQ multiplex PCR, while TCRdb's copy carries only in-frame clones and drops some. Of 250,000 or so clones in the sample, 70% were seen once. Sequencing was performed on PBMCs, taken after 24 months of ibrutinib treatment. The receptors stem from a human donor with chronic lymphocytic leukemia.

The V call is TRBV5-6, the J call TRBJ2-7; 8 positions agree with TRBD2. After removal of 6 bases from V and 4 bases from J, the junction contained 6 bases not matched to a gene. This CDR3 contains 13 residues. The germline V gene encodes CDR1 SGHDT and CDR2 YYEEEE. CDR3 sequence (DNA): TGTGCCAGCAATAGCGGGGTAGGGTACGAGCAGTACTTC. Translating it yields CASNSGVGYEQYF.

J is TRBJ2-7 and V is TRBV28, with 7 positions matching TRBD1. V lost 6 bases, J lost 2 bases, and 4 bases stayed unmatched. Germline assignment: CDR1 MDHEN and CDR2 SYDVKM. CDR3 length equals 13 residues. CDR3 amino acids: CASRPGQTYEQYF. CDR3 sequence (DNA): TGTGCCAGCAGGCCGGGACAGACCTACGAGCAGTACTTC.

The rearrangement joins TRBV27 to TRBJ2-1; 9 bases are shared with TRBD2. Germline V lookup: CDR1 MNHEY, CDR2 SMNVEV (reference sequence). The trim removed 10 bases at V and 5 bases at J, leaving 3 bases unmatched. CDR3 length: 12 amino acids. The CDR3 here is CAILAGNNEQFF. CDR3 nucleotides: TGTGCCATCCTAGCGGGGAACAATGAGCAGTTCTTC.

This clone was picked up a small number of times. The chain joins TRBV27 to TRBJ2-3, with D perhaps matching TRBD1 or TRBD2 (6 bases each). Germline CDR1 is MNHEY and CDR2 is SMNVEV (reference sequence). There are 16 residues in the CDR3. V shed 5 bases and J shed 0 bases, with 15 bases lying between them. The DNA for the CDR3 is TGTGCCAGCAGTCCGTGGGGGCTAGCGAGCACAGATACGCAGTATTTT. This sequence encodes CASSPWGLASTDTQYF.

CDR3: CASSFGLAVGDTQYF. For the CDR3, the DNA is TGTGCCAGCAGCTTCGGGCTAGCGGTGGGAGATACGCAGTATTTT. This chain links TRBV7-2 with TRBJ2-3; 7 nucleotides align to TRBD2. V lost 3 bases and J lost 5; bases outside the gene matches: 8. Germline V CDR1 and CDR2: SGHTA, FQGNSA. The CDR3 has 15 residues.

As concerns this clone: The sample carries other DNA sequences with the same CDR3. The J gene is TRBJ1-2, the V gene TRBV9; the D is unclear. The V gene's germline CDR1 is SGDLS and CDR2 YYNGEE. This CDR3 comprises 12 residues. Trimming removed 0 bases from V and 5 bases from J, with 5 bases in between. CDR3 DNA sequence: TGTGCCAGCAGCGTAGATGGATATGGCTACACCTTC. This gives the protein CASSVDGYGYTF.

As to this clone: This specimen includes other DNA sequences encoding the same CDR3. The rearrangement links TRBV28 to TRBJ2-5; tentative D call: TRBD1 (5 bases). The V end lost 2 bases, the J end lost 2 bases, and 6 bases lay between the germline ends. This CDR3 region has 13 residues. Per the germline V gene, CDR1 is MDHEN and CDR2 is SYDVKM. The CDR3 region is CASSLDRQETQYF. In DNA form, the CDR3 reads TGTGCCAGCAGTTTAGACAGACAAGAGACCCAGTACTTC.